This T cell receptor (beta chain) was sequenced for a study of blood T cell repertoires in COVID-19. The germline CDR1 and CDR2 sequences are PRHDT and FYEKMQ (reference sequence). V was pared by 5 bases and J by 0 bases, with 5 bases between. This CDR3 contains 14 residues. In the original analysis: Amplification from reference gene primers served as the basis for estimated nucleated cell counts. Libraries were prepared by immunoSEQ multiplex PCR; TCRdb keeps only in-frame clonotypes and omits some of them. V and J calls and clone size follow that table, whereas D and trimming were derived from the DNA. In the table there are more than 200,000 clones, 80% to 85% of which are singletons.

This TCR came from a man in his sixties with acute or convalescent COVID-19. This chain connects TRBV13 to TRBJ1-6; D not certain. Sequencing used peripheral blood. The CDR3 loop reads CASSRSSYNSPLHF. In DNA form, the CDR3 reads TGTGCCAGCAGCCGGAGCTCCTATAATTCACCCCTCCACTTT.